This TCR beta chain was profiled in a study of T cell repertoires in cytomegalovirus infection (dated by TCRdb to about 2019). Looking at the study overall: The peptide stimulations were aimed at well-studied HLA-B-restricted epitopes as well as recently identified HLA-C-restricted CMV epitopes, whose presentation resists viral immunomodulation. Because public TCR beta signatures pointed to carriage of CMV infection together with the matching HLA type, the HLA type of each donor mattered for the analysis.

The listed sequencing device is Illumina HiSeq 1500. TCRdb ran its own pipeline on the public reads, namely fastp trimming at Q25 and MiXCR clone calling, and kept in-frame beta chains. Merged by CDR3 protein, the rows form single entries marked with the most common genes and DNA. This sample gives roughly 500,000 distinct CDR3 sequences in total; around a third of them show up just once. Roughly a sixth of the sample goes to the ten largest clones. The germline V gene supplies CDR1 SGHTA and CDR2 FQGNSA. From cysteine to phenylalanine, the CDR3 is 15 amino acids long. Just the 45-base CDR3 DNA is kept, in frame starting at base 1. From V the trimming removes 5 bases and from J it removes 2 bases, while the gene matches leave 6 bases of the junction unaccounted for. The paper's findings and limits, for the study overall: In both this cohort and an independent cohort of under 450 donors, the cumulative frequency of public TCR beta family members distinguished carriers of CMV infection plus the relevant HLA type. The ex vivo response was dominated by HLA-C-restricted CMV-specific TCR beta clonotypes, which also provided the single most frequent clonotype in two of eight donors.

The sample's treatment or condition label, in plain terms: in vitro stimulation with specific CMV peptide epitopes to enrich CMV-specific T cells. This clonotype was observed a handful of times. Its antigen remains undetermined. No much larger clone is present one base from it, and per-base qualities are unavailable. The TCR originated in a human donor in good health (CMV status not recorded). Some clones in this sample may be carry-over from other donors' samples. The sample in question was cultured PBMCs, obtained from culture after CMV antigen stimulation. Rearrangement joined TRBV7-2 to TRBJ2-7; 10 of the junction bases match TRBD1. The DNA sequence follows: TGTGCCAGCAGCAAAACCGGGACAGGGGCCTACGAGCAGTACTTC. This encodes CASSKTGTGAYEQYF.